This TCR beta chain was profiled in a study of T cell responses to AZD1222 COVID-19 vaccine (dated by TCRdb to the early 2020s). Some background on the complete study: AZD1222 recipients whose second dose came at about 4 weeks and those whose second dose came at about 12 weeks were combined into one group, since spike-specific TCR depth and breadth did not differ between the two schedules. A total of 230 to 250 trial participants underwent TCR sequencing, of whom 207 had received two doses of AZD1222 and 26 had received two doses of the MenACWY control vaccine. Trial participants were enrolled by age into 18-55, 56-69 and 70-plus year subgroups, with roughly 160, 29 and 62 TCR-sequenced participants respectively.

Reading the label with the study, this specimen's time point is: baseline before first vaccination. Vaccinee samples were obtained from the UK trials COV001 and COV002, which included a single-blind randomized controlled phase 2/3 trial of AZD1222 (ChAdOx1 nCoV-19) in healthy adults. For TCRbeta chain sequencing, PBMC samples were collected from trial participants at day 0 and at day 28 after the second dose. For CDR1 and CDR2, the germline V gene (reference sequence) lists SSHAT and FNYEAQ. Trimming accounts for 6 bases at V and 2 bases at J, while the number of junction bases matched to no gene is 8. The cysteine opens and the phenylalanine closes a CDR3 of 17 amino acids. Of the read, only the CDR3 DNA is kept; its 51 bases are in frame from base 1. The CDR3 regions of human TCRbeta chains were subjected to immunosequencing. The authors processed their data as follows. TCRs in the repertoires were matched against a reference library of SARS-CoV-2-specific TCRs that had been generated with the MIRA antigen-specificity platform. Breadth was defined as the fraction of unique TCRs that were SARS-CoV-2-associated, and depth was defined as the fraction of total T cells that were SARS-CoV-2-associated. Using the MIRA data, each spike-specific TCR was assigned both to the spike region to which the TCR was reactive and to a CD4 or CD8 class. Log10-transformed breadth and depth values were compared by one-way ANOVA with Sidak's multiple comparisons tests. Held by TCRdb, this immuneACCESS table contains in-frame sequences only and omits some clones. Under half of the omission traces to an unresolved V gene where checked; the cause of the rest is unknown. The DNA was the basis for D and trimming; V, J and clone size are from that table. This sample lists some 150,000 clones; about 95% were detected once. Around 1.3% of the sample comes from the top ten.

Study-level results and caveats: In the small 56-69-year group, the increase in depth fell short of significance, most likely because of low power. Reportedly, close to half of the unique spike-specific TCRs recognized epitopes lying outside the regions that are mutated in the B.1.351 and B.1.1.7 variants. Conclusions about previously exposed vaccinees are limited because only a handful of AZD1222 recipients were SARS-CoV-2 seropositive at baseline. After two AZD1222 doses, spike-specific TCR breadth and depth were significantly higher than at day 0 and than in MenACWY recipients. Because no samples from the day 14 peak response were available, repertoires could be characterized only after the peak T cell response. Vaccine-associated CD4 TCRs spanned the whole spike protein, with dominant responses in regions 160-218 and 743-854. Participants were mostly white British, with more females than males. The authors suggested clonal diversity may have been underestimated.

As to this clone: The clone's antigen remains unknown. No clone much larger than this one lies a single base away; base qualities are absent.

The sample consisted of peripheral blood, taken on day 0 of AZD1222 vaccination. Rearrangement joined TRBV7-7 to TRBJ2-6; TRBD1 lines up with 9 middle nucleotides. The source of this sequence is an adult in good health. The CDR3 loop reads CASSPGTGKPGANVLTF. The base sequence is TGTGCCAGCAGTCCAGGGACAGGGAAACCTGGGGCCAACGTCCTGACTTTC.